This entry lists 18 T cell receptor beta chains sequenced from one sample in a study of control samples from healthy donors and cancer patients. Clones were sequenced by immunoSEQ multiplex PCR, and TCRdb holds only the in-frame ones, with some missing. Of about 100,000 clones listed, 75% to 90% were seen once; the top ten hold under 10%. Sequencing input: blood. The receptors derive from a man aged 30-40 years in good health.

The V call is TRBV28, the J call TRBJ1-1; TRBD1 aligns across 9 bases. The J segment lost 4 bases and the V segment lost 6 bases, leaving 12 bases of the junction unmatched. The CDR3 is 16 amino acids. Looked up from germline, CDR1 is MDHEN and CDR2 is SYDVKM. The CDR3 DNA is TGTGCCAGCAGGGGGACAGGGACATCGAGGATCACTGAAGCTTTCTTT. It translates to CASRGTGTSRITEAFF.

This clone occurred a few times. This chain uses TRBV7-3 with TRBJ2-2; 9 bases line up with TRBD1. Germline assignment: CDR1 SGHTA and CDR2 FQGTGA. V trimming: 3 bases; J trimming: 2 bases; junction bases outside the gene matches: 1. The CDR3 is 15 residues long. CDR3: CASSLGQGNTGELFF. The CDR3 DNA follows: TGTGCCAGCAGCTTGGGACAGGGAAACACCGGGGAGCTGTTTTTT.

The chain couples TRBV4-1 to TRBJ2-7, with 9 bases identical to TRBD1. This CDR3 spans 17 amino acids. V dropped 0 bases and J dropped 0; count of bases not matched to a gene: 6. Germline CDR1 and CDR2: MGHRA and YSYEKL. CDR3 in amino acids: CASSQELRTGVSYEQYF. CDR3 nucleotide sequence: TGCGCCAGCAGCCAAGAGCTCCGGACAGGGGTCTCCTACGAGCAGTACTTC.

This clone was observed a single time. This sequence joins TRBV7-9 and TRBJ2-1; the match to TRBD1 covers 8 bases. Germline V lookup: CDR1 SEHNR, CDR2 FQNEAQ (reference sequence). J was trimmed by 3 bases and V by 4 bases; bases with no gene match: 5. The CDR3 sequence is 15 residues long. The CDR3, as DNA: TGTGCCAGCAGCTCAACAGGGGGTAACTACAATGAGCAGTTCTTC. Its protein is CASSSTGGNYNEQFF.

This chain's CDR3 is CASSLGWLGANVLTF. CDR3 sequence (DNA): TGTGCCAGCAGTTTGGGCTGGTTAGGGGCCAACGTCCTGACTTTC. V and J are TRBV7-2 and TRBJ2-6; D unclear. The CDR3 spans 15 residues. Germline V gene data show CDR1 as SGHTA and CDR2 as FQGNSA. V lost 6 bases and J 4 bases, leaving 13 bases between the germline ends.

The chain carries TRBV4-3 and TRBJ1-1; the D gene is possibly TRBD1 (6 bases). This CDR3 is 15 amino acids long. The germline V gene has CDR1 LGHNA and CDR2 YSLEER. V was trimmed by 0 bases and J by 4 bases, leaving 12 bases between them. In nucleotides, the CDR3 is TGCGCCAGCAGCCAAGATCTAGGAGGGGGCACTGAAGCTTTCTTT. Its protein product is CASSQDLGGGTEAFF.

The chain couples TRBV24-1 to TRBJ1-5, with D unresolved. Trimming left V 9 bases short and J 5 bases short, with 16 bases between. The CDR3 runs to 14 residues. Germline-derived CDR1 and CDR2 are KGHDR and SFDVKD. The CDR3, as DNA: TGTGCCACCGCAGAGAGGCCAGGAGATCAGCCCCAGCATTTT. This sequence encodes CATAERPGDQPQHF.

The genes are TRBV5-1 and TRBJ2-1; a weak D match, TRBD2 (6 bases). The CDR3 totals 12 residues. V lost 2 bases to trimming and J lost 10 bases, with 10 bases between them. Germline CDR1 is SGHRS and CDR2 is YFSETQ. CDR3 sequence (DNA): TGCGCCAGCAGCTTCGGTGGGGGGGAGCAGTTCTTC. It is translated as CASSFGGGEQFF.

The chain employs TRBV19 and TRBJ1-4, with 12 bases lining up with TRBD1. The length of the CDR3 is 15 residues. Germline V lookup: CDR1 LNHDA, CDR2 SQIVND (reference sequence). Germline trimming cut 4 bases from V and 7 bases from J; bases unmatched to any gene: 4. The CDR3 sequence: CASSTGTGGGEKLFF. The CDR3 coding sequence is TGTGCCAGTAGTACCGGGACAGGGGGCGGTGAAAAACTGTTTTTT.

This clone has a single count. The gene calls are TRBV5-4 and TRBJ1-1; 7 nucleotides align to TRBD1. The J segment lost 4 bases and the V segment lost 0 bases, leaving 12 bases of the junction unmatched. The germline CDR1 and CDR2 sequences are SGHNT and YYREEE (reference sequence). The CDR3 has 17 amino acids. CDR3 DNA sequence: TGTGCCAGCAGCTTGGGGACGACAGGGAGGGGGTCCACTGAAGCTTTCTTT. It translates to CASSLGTTGRGSTEAFF.

The rearrangement joins TRBV10-3 to TRBJ1-2; tentatively, D is TRBD1 (6 bases). Germline CDR1 is ENHRY and CDR2 is SYGVKD. V was clipped by 8 bases and J by 0 bases, with 19 bases between them. The CDR3 runs to 16 residues. The CDR3 sequence: CAIGAGASLTNYGYTF. As DNA, the CDR3 is TGTGCCATCGGGGCAGGGGCCTCCTTAACTAACTATGGCTACACCTTC.

This clone turned up a few times. The rearrangement joins TRBV12-3 or TRBV12-4 to TRBJ1-6; D uncertain. Trimming cost V 0 bases and J 10 bases, with 7 bases left between them. The CDR3 length is 13 residues. The DNA for the CDR3 is TGTGCCAGCAGTTTAGCCGAGAAATCACCCCTCCACTTT. This translates into CASSLAEKSPLHF.

In its sample, this clone was seen once. The rearrangement joins TRBV5-1 to TRBJ1-1, with 8 bases identical to TRBD1. The trim removed 0 bases at V and 6 bases at J, leaving 4 bases unmatched. Germline CDR1 and CDR2: SGHRS and YFSETQ. The CDR3 runs to 14 residues. CDR3 sequence reads: CASSLGQGIAEAFF. DNA for the CDR3: TGCGCCAGCAGCTTGGGACAGGGGATTGCTGAAGCTTTCTTT.

V and J are TRBV29-1 and TRBJ1-3, with 7 bases that match TRBD1. Germline loops: CDR1 SQVTM, CDR2 ANQGSEA. The CDR3 consists of 14 residues. The junction had 7 bases not matched to a gene; V was cut back by 5 bases and J by 3 bases. The CDR3 protein is CSVPDRVGGNTIYF. DNA of the CDR3: TGCAGCGTTCCCGACAGGGTGGGTGGAAACACCATATATTTT.

The rearrangement joins TRBV7-3 to TRBJ2-1, with 9 bases lining up with TRBD1. The CDR3 totals 16 residues. Losses at the gene ends were 4 bases for V and 2 bases for J; bases not matched to a gene: 6. The germline V gene has CDR1 SGHTA and CDR2 FQGTGA. CDR3 sequence (DNA): TGTGCCAGCAGCTCAACTACAGGGGGCGCCTACAATGAGCAGTTCTTC. Translated: CASSSTTGGAYNEQFF.

This sequence joins TRBV15 and TRBJ1-2, with a weak D call TRBD1 (6 bases). The CDR3 extends over 17 amino acids. Germline V CDR1 and CDR2: LNHNV, YYDKDF (reference sequence). With 4 bases removed from V and 7 bases from J, the gap between germline ends came to 25 bases. The chain's CDR3 is CATSTPLGGGHPLGYTF. The CDR3 DNA reads TGTGCCACCAGCACCCCTCTGGGCGGGGGACACCCTCTTGGCTACACCTTC. Filled out from reference TRBV15 and TRBJ1-2, the complete variable domain reads DAMVIQNPRYQVTQFGKPVTLSCSQTLNHNVMYWYQQKSSQAPKLLFHYYDKDFNNEADTPDNFQSRRPNTSFCFLDIRSPGLGDTAMYLCATSTPLGGGHPLGYTFGSGTRLTVV.

The chain couples TRBV10-2 to TRBJ2-3; 15 bases line up with TRBD2. CDR3 size: 20 residues. Germline loops: CDR1 WSHSY, CDR2 SAAADI. V shed 2 bases and J 0 bases; nucleotides not matched to a gene: 9. For the CDR3, the DNA is TGCGCCAGCAGTGAGAGGGCGGGACTAGCGGGGGGATCTAGCACAGATACGCAGTATTTT. This codes for CASSERAGLAGGSSTDTQYF.

The chain has TRBV4-1 and TRBJ2-1, with a weak D call TRBD1 (6 bases). V shed 1 base and J shed 5 bases, with 15 bases lying between them. Germline loops: CDR1 MGHRA, CDR2 YSYEKL. CDR3 length: 16 residues. DNA for the CDR3: TGCGCCAGCAGCCAAGTAGGGGCAGGGGTTGACAATGAGCAGTTCTTC. It translates to CASSQVGAGVDNEQFF.